This paragraph reports one TCR beta chain. These data are taken from a study of T cell responses to AZD1222 COVID-19 vaccine. The V end lost 2 bases, the J end lost 6 bases, and 11 bases lay between the germline ends. This CDR3 is built from 13 residues. Germline-derived CDR1 and CDR2 are SGHDT and YYEEEE. Clones were sequenced by immunoSEQ multiplex PCR, and TCRdb holds only the in-frame ones, with some missing. The sample contains more than 110,000 clones, 85% to 90% of which appear only once. The receptor's source is an adult who received the AZD1222 COVID-19 vaccine. The sequencing used peripheral blood, collected 28 days after the second AZD1222 dose. This chain uses TRBV5-6 with TRBJ1-2; no clear D gene. The CDR3 DNA reads TGTGCCAGCAGCTTCCCAGACGCCGATGGCTACACCTTC. This encodes CASSFPDADGYTF.